This passage covers 21 T cell receptor beta chains from one sample sequenced in a study of Ad26.COV2.S vaccination and SARS-CoV-2 variants. The repertoire was sequenced with immunoSEQ multiplex PCR; TCRdb's copy has only in-frame clones and lacks some. The sample includes some 320,000 clones, about 86% of them seen just once. The treatment denotes: around 19 received Ad26.COV2.S at low or high dose, single or two shots; 5 received placebo; per-sample allocation not given. Repertoires come from day 63 after the first vaccine or placebo injection. The sequencing used peripheral blood, collected in a trial of Ad26.COV2.S vaccine versus placebo. Receptors were obtained from a person aged 18-60 years who received the Ad26.COV2.S COVID-19 vaccine or a placebo.

This rearrangement joins TRBV9 to TRBJ1-2; TRBD1 matches 8 bases. V was clipped by 1 base and J by 4 bases; unmatched bases: 9. The V gene's germline CDR1 is SGDLS and CDR2 YYNGEE. This CDR3 is 16 amino acids long. CDR3 region: CASSVFSQGAIYGYTF. The CDR3 DNA reads TGTGCCAGCAGCGTATTCAGCCAGGGGGCAATCTATGGCTACACCTTC.

This chain joins TRBV29-1 and TRBJ2-7; 8 bases are a match to TRBD1. CDR3 length equals 16 residues. Germline CDR1 is SQVTM and CDR2 is ANQGSEA. V trimming: 2 bases; J trimming: 2 bases; junction bases outside the gene matches: 11. CDR3 sequence (DNA): TGCAGCGTTGAAACGATGGACAGGGTGAGCCCCTACGAGCAGTACTTC. This codes for CSVETMDRVSPYEQYF.

The gene calls are TRBV3-1 (or the pseudogene TRBV3-2) and TRBJ2-3; TRBD2 is a possible D gene (5 bases). The germline V gene has CDR1 LGHDT and CDR2 YNNKEL (reference sequence). The V gene lost 5 bases and the J gene lost 0 bases, with 12 bases spanning the gap. This CDR3 is built from 15 residues. CDR3 DNA: TGTGCCAGCAGCTCCGGGGTGATCAGCACAGATACGCAGTATTTT. Translated, it gives CASSSGVISTDTQYF.

The chain combines TRBV10-3 with TRBJ2-1; 8 bases map to TRBD2. The CDR3 is made up of 16 amino acids. Looked up from germline, CDR1 is ENHRY and CDR2 is SYGVKD. After removal of 6 bases from V and 5 bases from J, the junction contained 12 bases not matched to a gene. CDR3 DNA sequence: TGTGCCATCAGGCGGGGGGCTCTATCTCAGAACAATGAGCAGTTCTTC. Encoded protein: CAIRRGALSQNNEQFF.

The chain is built from TRBV5-6 and TRBJ1-4; 8 positions agree with TRBD1. The germline CDR1 and CDR2 sequences are SGHDT and YYEEEE. The CDR3 is 15 residues long. Trimming removed 2 bases from V and 7 bases from J; junction bases left unmatched: 7. CDR3 loop: CASSLDGTGGEKLFF. CDR3 sequence (DNA): TGTGCCAGCAGCTTAGATGGGACAGGTGGTGAAAAACTGTTTTTT.

Of note for this clone: The DNA is left out, because the CDR3 cannot be placed on it with certainty; the CDR3 is given as TCRdb lists it. The V gene is TRBV1, the J gene TRBJ2-7; the table's D call of TRBD2 was not tested on the DNA. TRBV1 is an annotated pseudogene. Termini included, the CDR3 measures 18 amino acids. CDR3 protein: CTSSQTVGGGSSSYEQYF.

V gene TRBV18 combines with J gene TRBJ1-6, with 7 bases matching TRBD1. The trim removed 3 bases at V and 10 bases at J, leaving 9 bases unmatched. The CDR3 totals 15 residues. Per germline, CDR1 KGHSH and CDR2 LQKENI. Here the CDR3 reads CASSPMPGGESPLHF. The CDR3 coding sequence is TGTGCCAGCTCACCCATGCCAGGGGGAGAGTCACCCCTCCACTTT.

The CDR3 spells CASSPTGGRQFF. The CDR3 bases are TGCGCCAGCAGCCCCACAGGGGGACGGCAGTTCTTC. The chain employs TRBV5-1 and TRBJ2-1; the match to TRBD1 covers 8 bases. Germline V lookup: CDR1 SGHRS, CDR2 YFSETQ. This CDR3 spans 12 amino acids. V gave up 4 bases and J gave up 12 bases; unmatched junction bases: 6.

The V call is TRBV5-4, the J call TRBJ1-3; a weak D match, TRBD1 (6 bases). In germline, CDR1 is SGHNT, CDR2 YYREEE (reference sequence). The CDR3 has 15 residues. V shed 3 bases and J shed 3 bases, with 13 bases lying between them. CDR3 DNA: TGTGCCAGCAGCTCGAAACAGGGAAGTGGAAACACCATATATTTT. Translated, it gives CASSSKQGSGNTIYF.

The chain links TRBV10-3 to TRBJ1-2; D gene uncertain. This CDR3 has 16 residues. CDR1 and CDR2 (germline): ENHRY, SYGVKD. V was trimmed by 0 bases and J by 8 bases, leaving 19 bases between them. CDR3 bases: TGTGCCATCAGTGAGTCGAGAGACCCCCGGCGCGGGGGCTACACCTTC. Its translation is CAISESRDPRRGGYTF.

This rearrangement joins TRBV20-1 to TRBJ1-2, with a weak D call TRBD1 (6 bases). CDR1 is DFQATT and CDR2 is SNEGSKA in the germline V gene (reference sequence). The CDR3 spans 12 residues. V shed 3 bases and J shed 5 bases, with 10 bases lying between them. The CDR3 region is CSASNQGYGYTF. In DNA form, the CDR3 reads TGCAGTGCTAGTAATCAGGGGTATGGCTACACCTTC.

This clone was observed a single time. The chain has TRBV7-9 and TRBJ2-7, with D perhaps TRBD1 or TRBD2 (6 bases each). The germline V gene encodes CDR1 SEHNR and CDR2 FQNEAQ (reference sequence). CDR3 length: 13 amino acids. The V end was cut by 1 base, the J end by 6 bases, with 10 bases between. DNA for the CDR3: TGTGCCAGCAGCTTAGGGGGGGCTGCCGAGCAGTACTTC. It codes for CASSLGGAAEQYF.

The rearrangement joins TRBV9 to TRBJ2-7, with D possibly matching TRBD1 (6 bases). The CDR3 contains 14 residues. Germline CDR1 is SGDLS and CDR2 is YYNGEE. The V gene lost 1 base and the J gene lost 4 bases, with 12 bases spanning the gap. As DNA, the CDR3 is TGTGCCAGCAGCGTAAGGGCAGGGGAGTACGAGCAGTACTTC. This codes for CASSVRAGEYEQYF. Based on the CDR3 plus reference TRBV9 and TRBJ2-7, the full variable domain is DSGVTQTPKHLITATGQRVTLRCSPRSGDLSVYWYQQSLDQGLQFLIQYYNGEERAKGNILERFSAQQFPDLHSELNLSSLELGDSALYFCASSVRAGEYEQYFGPGTRLTVT.

The V and J genes are TRBV6-6 and TRBJ1-2; no clear D gene. The CDR3 totals 13 residues. Germline values: CDR1 MNHNY, CDR2 SVGAGI (reference sequence). V was cut by 5 bases and J by 4 bases, with 11 bases left in between. CDR3 protein: CASSPLIGYGYTF. The CDR3 DNA follows: TGTGCCAGCAGTCCTCTGATTGGCTATGGCTACACCTTC.

This rearrangement joins TRBV6-4 to TRBJ1-1; D is undetermined. The germline V gene has CDR1 MRHNA and CDR2 SNTAGT. V lost 2 bases to trimming and J lost 1 base, with 5 bases between them. The CDR3 length is 13 residues. The CDR3 DNA sequence: TGTGCCAGCAGTGACGAGGAGAACACTGAAGCTTTCTTT. Its translation: CASSDEENTEAFF.

Details on this clone: This sample includes further DNA sequences coding for the same CDR3. V is TRBV2 and J is TRBJ1-1, with D hard to call. The ends were cut back, 6 bases at V and 5 bases at J, with 7 bases in the middle. This CDR3 region has 11 residues. Germline V lookup: CDR1 SNHLY, CDR2 FYNNEI. In DNA, the CDR3 is TGTGCCAGCAGGCCGAATACTGAAGCTTTCTTT. It yields the protein CASRPNTEAFF. Complete variable domain (other parts from reference TRBV2 and TRBJ1-1): EPEVTQTPSHQVTQMGQEVILRCVPISNHLYFYWYRQILGQKVEFLVSFYNNEISEKSEIFDDQFSVERPDGSNFTLKIRSTKLEDSAMYFCASRPNTEAFFGQGTRLTVV.

The chain joins TRBV19 to TRBJ1-1; a weak D match, TRBD1 (5 bases). The CDR3 extends over 17 amino acids. V shed 3 bases and J shed 1 base, with 18 bases lying between them. CDR1 LNHDA and CDR2 SQIVND come from the germline V gene (reference sequence). Here the CDR3 DNA reads TGTGCCAGTAGTATTCCTCGCCGGGGCAGGAGGAACACTGAAGCTTTCTTT. Translated, it gives CASSIPRRGRRNTEAFF.

V gene TRBV14 combines with J gene TRBJ2-1; 10 bases map to TRBD2. This CDR3 comprises 16 residues. The V gene's germline CDR1 is SGHDN and CDR2 FVKESK. V was clipped by 6 bases and J by 3 bases; unmatched bases: 8. DNA for the CDR3: TGTGCCAGCAGTCCGTTAGCGGGGGGCCTCTACAATGAGCAGTTCTTC. Amino acids: CASSPLAGGLYNEQFF.

The rearrangement links TRBV6-5 to TRBJ2-3; 8 nucleotides agree with TRBD2. J gave up 1 base and V 6 bases, and 6 bases lay outside the gene matches. The CDR3 contains 15 residues. Germline V gene sequence: CDR1 MNHEY, CDR2 SVGAGI. The CDR3 nucleotides are TGTGCCAGCAGACACTCCGGGGGGGGCACAGATACGCAGTATTTT. Translating it yields CASRHSGGGTDTQYF.

This clone was counted a few times. The chain links TRBV6-6 to TRBJ2-2, with 9 nucleotides matching TRBD2. The V gene's germline CDR1 is MNHNY and CDR2 SVGAGI (reference sequence). CDR3 length: 15 amino acids. V shed 8 bases and J 4 bases; nucleotides not matched to a gene: 8. For the CDR3, the DNA is TGTGCCAGCGAACCGACTAGCGGCCTCACCGGGGAGCTGTTTTTT. It specifies CASEPTSGLTGELFF.

The rearrangement links TRBV5-1 to TRBJ2-1, with D unclear. Trimming shortened V by 0 bases and J by 6 bases, and 13 bases separated the two germline ends. The CDR3 runs to 15 residues. In germline, CDR1 is SGHRS, CDR2 YFSETQ. The CDR3 here is CASSLDTVALNEQFF. Written as DNA, the CDR3 is TGCGCCAGCAGCTTGGATACAGTCGCCCTCAATGAGCAGTTCTTC.